The clone carrying this TCR beta chain was counted once. Here immunoSEQ multiplex PCR was the method, and the copy in TCRdb shows in-frame clones only, minus some. The repertoire holds 150,000 or so clones, with 85% as singletons. J gave up 5 bases and V 5 bases, and 14 bases lay outside the gene matches. The germline CDR1 and CDR2 sequences are MGHDK and SYGVNS. The CDR3 has 16 residues. The sample is drawn from a study of blood T cell repertoires in COVID-19. Overall study: Samples taken during acute and convalescent COVID-19 were collected in the United States, Italy and Spain.

This chain connects TRBV25-1 to TRBJ2-5, with TRBD1 matching 7 bases. Sequenced: peripheral blood. This TCR derives from a human donor with acute or convalescent COVID-19. The donor label of this sample is uncertain. For the CDR3, the DNA is TGTGCCAGCAGTATTCGAGTAGGGGGCTACGAGGAGACCCAGTACTTC. Translating gives CASSIRVGGYEETQYF.